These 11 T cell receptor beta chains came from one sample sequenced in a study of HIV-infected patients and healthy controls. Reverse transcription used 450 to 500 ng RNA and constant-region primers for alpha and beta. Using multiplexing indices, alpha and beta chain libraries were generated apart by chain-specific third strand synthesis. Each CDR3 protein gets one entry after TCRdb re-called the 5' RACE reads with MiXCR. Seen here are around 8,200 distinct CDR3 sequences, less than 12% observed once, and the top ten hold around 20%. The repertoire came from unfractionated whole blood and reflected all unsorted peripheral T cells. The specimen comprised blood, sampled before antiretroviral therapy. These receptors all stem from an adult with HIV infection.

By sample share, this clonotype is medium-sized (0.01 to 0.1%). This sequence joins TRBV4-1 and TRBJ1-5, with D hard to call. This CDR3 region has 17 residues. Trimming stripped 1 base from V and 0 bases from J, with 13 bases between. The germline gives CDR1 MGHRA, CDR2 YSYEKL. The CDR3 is CASSQGGSSYSNQPQHF. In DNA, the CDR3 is TGCGCCAGCAGCCAAGGTGGCAGCTCTTATAGCAATCAGCCCCAGCATTTT.

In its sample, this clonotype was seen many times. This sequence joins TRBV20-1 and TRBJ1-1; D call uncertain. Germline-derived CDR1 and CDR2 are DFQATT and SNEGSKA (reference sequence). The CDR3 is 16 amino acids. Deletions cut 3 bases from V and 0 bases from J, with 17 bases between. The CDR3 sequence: CSASPSFSTMNTEAFF. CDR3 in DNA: TGCAGTGCTAGTCCTTCCTTCAGCACCATGAACACTGAAGCTTTCTTT.

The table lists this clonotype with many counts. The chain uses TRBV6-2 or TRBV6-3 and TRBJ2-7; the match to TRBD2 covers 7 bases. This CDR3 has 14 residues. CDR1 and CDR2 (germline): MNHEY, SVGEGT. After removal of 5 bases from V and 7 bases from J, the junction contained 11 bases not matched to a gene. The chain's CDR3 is CASSTLADSWEQYF. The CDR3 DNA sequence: TGTGCCAGCAGTACGCTAGCGGACTCCTGGGAGCAGTACTTC.

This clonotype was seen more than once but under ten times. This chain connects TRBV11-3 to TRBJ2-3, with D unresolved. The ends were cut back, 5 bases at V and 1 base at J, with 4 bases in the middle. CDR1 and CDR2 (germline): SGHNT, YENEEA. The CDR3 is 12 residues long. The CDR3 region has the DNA TGTGCCAGCAGCGCCCGCACAGATACGCAGTATTTT. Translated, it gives CASSARTDTQYF.

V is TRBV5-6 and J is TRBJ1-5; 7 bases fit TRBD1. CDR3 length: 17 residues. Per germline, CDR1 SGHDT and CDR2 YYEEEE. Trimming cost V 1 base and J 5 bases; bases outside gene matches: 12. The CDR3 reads CASSLSGPGGSHQPQHF. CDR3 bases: TGTGCCAGCAGCTTGTCGGGTCCAGGGGGATCCCATCAGCCCCAGCATTTT.

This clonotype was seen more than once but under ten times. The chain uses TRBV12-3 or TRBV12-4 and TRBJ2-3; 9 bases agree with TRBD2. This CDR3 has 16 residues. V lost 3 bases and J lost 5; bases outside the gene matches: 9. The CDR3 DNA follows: TGTGCCAGCAGTTTGGAAGCGGGAGGATGGGGAGATACGCAGTATTTT. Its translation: CASSLEAGGWGDTQYF.

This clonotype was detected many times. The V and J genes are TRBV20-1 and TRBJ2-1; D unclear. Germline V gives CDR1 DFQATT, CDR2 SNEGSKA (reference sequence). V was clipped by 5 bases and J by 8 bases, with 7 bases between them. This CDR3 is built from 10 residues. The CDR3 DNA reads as TGCAGTGCTTCGGTCGATGAGCAGTTCTTC. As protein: CSASVDEQFF.

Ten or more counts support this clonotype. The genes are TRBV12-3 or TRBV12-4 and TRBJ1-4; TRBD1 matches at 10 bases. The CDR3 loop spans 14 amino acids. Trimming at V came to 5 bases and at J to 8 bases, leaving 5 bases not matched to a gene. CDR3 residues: CASSPGQGWEKLFF. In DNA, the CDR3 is TGTGCCAGCAGTCCGGGACAGGGGTGGGAAAAACTGTTTTTT.

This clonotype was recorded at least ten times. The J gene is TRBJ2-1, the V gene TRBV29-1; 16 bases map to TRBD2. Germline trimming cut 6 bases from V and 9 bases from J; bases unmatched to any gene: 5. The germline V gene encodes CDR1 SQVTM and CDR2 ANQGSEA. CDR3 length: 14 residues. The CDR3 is CSVGTSGRAGEQFF. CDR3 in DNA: TGCAGCGTCGGGACTAGCGGGAGGGCCGGTGAGCAGTTCTTC.

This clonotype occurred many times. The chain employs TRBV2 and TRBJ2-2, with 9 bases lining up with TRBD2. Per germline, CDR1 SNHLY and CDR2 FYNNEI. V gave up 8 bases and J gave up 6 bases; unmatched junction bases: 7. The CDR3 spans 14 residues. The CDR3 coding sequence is TGTGCCAGCGCTAGCGGGGCGAGGGCCGGGGAGCTGTTTTTT. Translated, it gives CASASGARAGELFF.

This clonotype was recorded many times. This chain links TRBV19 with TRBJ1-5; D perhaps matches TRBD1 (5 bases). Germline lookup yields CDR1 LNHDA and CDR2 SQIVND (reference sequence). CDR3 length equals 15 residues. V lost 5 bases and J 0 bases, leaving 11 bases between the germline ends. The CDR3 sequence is CASSGGSYSNQPQHF. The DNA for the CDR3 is TGTGCCAGTAGTGGGGGGAGTTATAGCAATCAGCCCCAGCATTTT.